This is a list of T cell receptor beta chains from one sample in a study of human T cells and chemical hapten exposure. TCRdb reanalysed the RACE reads using MiXCR and keeps one entry per CDR3 protein. The repertoire has 97,000 or so distinct CDR3 sequences, 25% to 30% of them found once; the top ten carry approximately 10%. The specimen was whole blood, collected in connection with sensitization to the hapten diphenylcyclopropenone (DPC). All receptors come from a man between 35 and 55 years old with alopecia areata. Some clones in this sample may be carry-over from other donors' samples. The CDR3 runs from the conserved cysteine through the conserved F or W. The D gene is left open where the match is weak. The size field is filled for only some rows; it gives once, few, many or a size class.

>TRBJ1-1|NA|TRBV7-9|few
CASSLEAGRRTEAFF
TGTGCCAGCAGCTTAGAGGCAGGGCGACGGACTGAAGCTTTCTTT
>TRBJ2-3|NA|TRBV7-2|NA
CASSLDRTDTQYF
TGTGCCAGCAGCTTGGACCGCACAGATACGCAGTATTTT
>TRBJ2-2|NA|TRBV9|many
CASSVVATDGELFF
TGTGCCAGCAGCGTAGTTGCGACGGACGGGGAGCTGTTTTTT
>TRBJ2-3|TRBD1|TRBV6-1|once
CVSRKQGAMTDTQYF
TGTGTCAGCAGAAAACAGGGGGCTATGACAGATACGCAGTATTTT
>TRBJ2-1|NA|TRBV29-1|few
CSVLWGSYNEQFF
TGCAGCGTTTTATGGGGATCCTACAATGAGCAGTTCTTC
>TRBJ2-2|TRBD1|TRBV24-1|few
CATSDREFSGELFF
TGTGCCACCAGCGACAGGGAATTTTCCGGGGAGCTGTTTTTT
>TRBJ2-7|NA|TRBV7-9|few
CASSSGPGEQYF
TGTGCCAGCAGCTCGGGACCTGGCGAGCAGTACTTC
>TRBJ1-1|NA|TRBV12-3/TRBV12-4|NA
CASSTGHTNTEAFF
TGTGCCAGCAGTACGGGACATACGAACACTGAAGCTTTCTTT
>TRBJ2-3|TRBD2|TRBV28|NA
CASSLLAGGITDTQYF
TGTGCCAGCAGTCTCCTAGCGGGGGGTATCACAGATACGCAGTATTTT
>TRBJ1-3|NA|TRBV7-3|NA
CASSQLARSGNTIYF
TGTGCCAGCAGCCAACTGGCCCGCTCTGGAAACACCATATATTTT
>TRBJ2-3|TRBD2|TRBV20-1|NA
CSARGLAGGDTQYF
TGCAGTGCTAGAGGACTAGCGGGAGGAGATACGCAGTATTTT
>TRBJ2-7|NA|TRBV6-5|NA
CASSQSGQRYEQYF
TGTGCCAGCAGTCAAAGTGGGCAGCGCTACGAGCAGTACTTC
>TRBJ1-5|TRBD1|TRBV12-3/TRBV12-4|NA
CASSFPGQKKPQHF
TGTGCCAGCAGTTTCCCGGGACAGAAGAAACCCCAGCATTTT
>TRBJ2-3|NA|TRBV30|few
CAWSPGLIGTDTQYF
TGTGCCTGGAGTCCCGGACTTATAGGCACAGATACGCAGTATTTT
>TRBJ1-1|NA|TRBV7-8|few
CASSLEVVNTEAFF
TGTGCCAGCAGCTTAGAGGTGGTGAACACTGAAGCTTTCTTT
>TRBJ2-6|NA|TRBV12-3/TRBV12-4|few
CASRGALTVGGANVLTF
TGTGCCAGCAGGGGGGCCCTCACTGTGGGTGGGGCCAACGTCCTGACTTTC
>TRBJ2-7|NA|TRBV3-1|NA
CASSHQRYEQYF
TGTGCCAGCAGCCACCAGCGTTACGAGCAGTACTTC
>TRBJ2-5|TRBD2|TRBV27|NA
CASSGLAGGLQETQYF
TGTGCCAGCAGTGGGTTAGCGGGAGGGCTTCAAGAGACCCAGTACTTC
>TRBJ2-1|NA|TRBV6-5|NA
CASSYEGGTAYNEQFF
TGTGCCAGCAGTTACGAGGGGGGAACAGCCTACAATGAGCAGTTCTTC
>TRBJ1-1|NA|TRBV6-5|few
CASSTEGKAFF
TGTGCCAGCAGTACAGAAGGAAAAGCTTTCTTT
>TRBJ2-2|TRBD2|TRBV7-9|NA
CASSLGPGLAGPGTSGELFF
TGTGCCAGCAGCTTAGGACCGGGACTAGCGGGGCCAGGAACGAGCGGGGAGCTGTTTTTT
>TRBJ2-7|TRBD1|TRBV6-2/TRBV6-3|few
CASSLLGTAYEQYF
TGTGCCAGCAGTCTACTTGGGACAGCCTACGAGCAGTACTTC
>TRBJ2-3|TRBD1|TRBV29-1|many
CSVQGERSDTQYF
TGCAGCGTCCAGGGGGAGAGATCAGATACGCAGTATTTT
>TRBJ1-4|NA|TRBV12-3/TRBV12-4|NA
CATTRGEKLFF
TGTGCCACCACGCGGGGGGAAAAACTGTTTTTT
>TRBJ2-7|NA|TRBV5-1|NA
CASSLRDLEAYEQYF
TGCGCCAGCAGCTTGAGGGACCTCGAGGCCTACGAGCAGTACTTC